Included here is one T cell receptor beta chain sequence, with context. The CDR3 totals 14 residues. CDR1 is MDHEN and CDR2 is SYDVKM in the germline V gene. V dropped 6 bases and J dropped 7 bases, with 17 bases sitting between them. This specimen comes from a study of blood T cells in healthy people across ages. PCR was performed a second time for roughly 7 to 11 cycles using a sample-barcoded 5' primer and a J-beta primer mix. TCRdb re-called the 5' RACE reads with MiXCR, one entry per CDR3 protein. The sample contains under 2,000,000 distinct CDR3 sequences, about 50% of which appear only once. The V and J genes are TRBV28 and TRBJ2-3; no clear D gene. The TCR originated in a middle-aged woman in good health. Sample: blood. The CDR3 loop reads CASRGDEMRNTQYF. The CDR3 coding sequence is TGTGCCAGCAGAGGTGACGAGATGAGAAATACGCAGTATTTT.